What follows are 29 T cell receptor beta chains derived from one specimen sequenced in a study of blood T cell repertoires in COVID-19 (dated by TCRdb to about 2020). The library was generated by the immunoSEQ multiplex PCR assay. In TCRdb, the immuneACCESS table is reduced to in-frame sequences with V and J assigned. These tables do not hold every clone; where another copy was compared, an unresolved V gene accounts for under half, and the others remain unexplained. In this sample the table shows about 220,000 clones, about 86% of which occur a single time. 2% to 2.5% of the sample rests with the top ten. The sample comprised peripheral blood. The receptors were gathered from a woman aged 55-75 years with acute or convalescent COVID-19.

The chain joins TRBV7-6 to TRBJ2-7; D not resolved. The CDR3 totals 13 residues. The germline V gene encodes CDR1 SGHVS and CDR2 FNYEAQ. Trimming took off 1 base at V and 5 bases at J, with 9 bases between the two ends. The CDR3 bases are TGTGCCAGCAGCTTAGAGGCAGGCAACGAGCAGTACTTC. Translated, it gives CASSLEAGNEQYF.

This chain links TRBV3-1 (or the pseudogene TRBV3-2) with TRBJ2-7, with 11 bases fitting TRBD1. CDR1 and CDR2 from the germline V gene are LGHDT and YNNKEL (reference sequence). This CDR3 region has 15 residues. V lost 3 bases to trimming and J lost 3 bases; unmatched junction nucleotides: 4. CDR3 region: CASSHAGQGGYEQYF. In DNA form, the CDR3 reads TGTGCCAGCAGCCATGCGGGACAGGGGGGCTACGAGCAGTACTTC.

This sequence joins TRBV7-2 and TRBJ2-3; D is unresolved. V gave up 2 bases and J gave up 2 bases, with 17 bases separating them. The CDR3 is 17 amino acids. Germline CDR1 SGHTA, CDR2 FQGNSA. The CDR3 bases are TGTGCCAGCAGCTTACATCCGACTGGTCAGATCACAGATACGCAGTATTTT. As protein: CASSLHPTGQITDTQYF.

V gene TRBV5-6 combines with J gene TRBJ1-6; D is unclear. Germline V CDR1 and CDR2: SGHDT, YYEEEE. Deletions cut 0 bases from V and 5 bases from J, with 9 bases between. The CDR3 consists of 15 residues. CDR3 protein: CASSLGALNNSPLHF. The CDR3 DNA reads TGTGCCAGCAGCTTGGGGGCCCTAAATAATTCACCCCTCCACTTT.

The V gene is TRBV4-1, the J gene TRBJ1-3; D is perhaps TRBD1 (5 bases). Trimming removed 0 bases from V and 11 bases from J, with 23 bases in between. The V gene's germline CDR1 is MGHRA and CDR2 YSYEKL. This CDR3 is built from 17 residues. CDR3 sequence (DNA): TGCGCCAGCAGCCAAGATAGCGACAGTCCCTTAGGGAGGCCCATATATTTT. It encodes CASSQDSDSPLGRPIYF.

V gene TRBV7-2 combines with J gene TRBJ1-1; 11 bases agree with TRBD1. Germline V gene lookup returns CDR1 SGHTA and CDR2 FQGNSA. The CDR3 has 16 amino acids. The V gene end was trimmed by 5 bases and the J gene end by 5 bases; junction bases not matched to a gene: 10. The CDR3 nucleotides are TGTGCCAGCAGCCCGGACAGGGGGCGCCGGCAGACTGAAGCTTTCTTT. It translates to CASSPDRGRRQTEAFF.

The V and J genes are TRBV19 and TRBJ1-2; D is possibly TRBD1 (6 bases). V was pared by 7 bases and J by 4 bases, with 19 bases between. Germline lookup yields CDR1 LNHDA and CDR2 SQIVND (reference sequence). CDR3 length: 15 amino acids. As DNA, the CDR3 is TGTGCCAGTACCGAACGATTGGACAGAAGCTATGGCTACACCTTC. Residues: CASTERLDRSYGYTF. Combining the CDR3 with reference TRBV19 and TRBJ1-2 gives the whole variable domain DGGITQSPKYLFRKEGQNVTLSCEQNLNHDAMYWYRQDPGQGLRLIYYSQIVNDFQKGDIAEGYSVSREKKESFPLTVTSAQKNPTAFYLCASTERLDRSYGYTFGSGTRLTVV.

As regards this clone: The sample holds other DNA sequences that translate to the same CDR3. The chain carries TRBV6-1 and TRBJ1-1; perhaps TRBD1 as D (6 bases). Per germline, CDR1 MNHNS and CDR2 SASEGT. The CDR3 spans 14 residues. V shed 0 bases and J shed 4 bases, with 9 bases lying between them. The CDR3 here is CASSEAGGPTEAFF. The CDR3 region has the DNA TGTGCCAGCAGTGAAGCTGGGGGCCCCACTGAAGCTTTCTTT.

This chain uses TRBV13 with TRBJ1-3, with a tentative D call TRBD1 (6 bases). CDR1 and CDR2 from the germline V gene are PRHDT and FYEKMQ (reference sequence). The CDR3 sequence is 14 residues long. The ends were cut back, 1 base at V and 4 bases at J, with 8 bases in the middle. The CDR3 region has the DNA TGTGCCAGCAGCTTAGAGGGACAAGGAAACACCATATATTTT. It codes for CASSLEGQGNTIYF.

The table lists this clone with a few counts. J is TRBJ2-7 and V is TRBV4-3; a possible D gene is TRBD2 (6 bases). The CDR3 spans 14 residues. Germline CDR1 is LGHNA and CDR2 is YSLEER. Trimming removed 1 base from V and 6 bases from J, with 13 bases in between. The CDR3 spells CASSQVPLRGEQYF. The DNA of the CDR3 is TGCGCCAGCAGCCAAGTCCCCCTGCGGGGCGAGCAGTACTTC.

The chain uses TRBV10-3 and TRBJ1-1; 10 bases map to TRBD1. The germline V gene encodes CDR1 ENHRY and CDR2 SYGVKD. This CDR3 region has 14 residues. Trimming removed 5 bases from V and 8 bases from J; junction bases left unmatched: 8. As DNA, the CDR3 is TGTGCCATCAGTTACAGACAGGGGGCAGGCGAAGCTTTCTTT. This sequence encodes CAISYRQGAGEAFF.

This chain connects TRBV5-1 to TRBJ2-1, with D possibly being TRBD2 (5 bases). Germline V gene lookup returns CDR1 SGHRS and CDR2 YFSETQ. The CDR3 length is 14 residues. V was clipped by 7 bases and J by 2 bases, with 13 bases between them. The CDR3 nucleotides read TGCGCCAGCGCCTTTAGCGTCCCCTACAATGAGCAGTTCTTC. Residues: CASAFSVPYNEQFF.

The V and J genes are TRBV3-1 (or the pseudogene TRBV3-2) and TRBJ1-2; 11 bases align to TRBD1. The V segment lost 3 bases and the J segment 2 bases; nucleotides outside the gene matches: 14. The CDR3 loop spans 19 amino acids. Looked up from germline, CDR1 is LGHDT and CDR2 is YNNKEL (reference sequence). The CDR3 sequence: CASSHITGTGGSNNYGYTF. The DNA for the CDR3 is TGTGCCAGCAGCCACATAACCGGGACAGGGGGTTCTAACAACTATGGCTACACCTTC.

The rearrangement links TRBV5-1 to TRBJ1-5; D gene ambiguous. CDR1 and CDR2 from the germline V gene are SGHRS and YFSETQ. The V end lost 0 bases, the J end lost 2 bases, and 3 bases lay between the germline ends. The CDR3 is 13 residues long. The CDR3 reads CASSLGRNQPQHF. The CDR3 DNA sequence: TGCGCCAGCAGCTTGGGGCGCAATCAGCCCCAGCATTTT.

The chain has TRBV6-5 and TRBJ1-6; 10 positions agree with TRBD1. Germline-derived CDR1 and CDR2 are MNHEY and SVGAGI. This CDR3 has 14 residues. Germline trimming cut 5 bases from V and 9 bases from J; bases unmatched to any gene: 4. CDR3 sequence reads: CASSKGQGSSPLHF. The CDR3 DNA follows: TGTGCCAGCAGTAAGGGACAGGGGAGTTCACCCCTCCACTTT.

This chain links TRBV7-9 with TRBJ2-7; 7 nucleotides line up with TRBD1. CDR3 length equals 16 residues. V trimming: 3 bases; J trimming: 3 bases; junction bases outside the gene matches: 11. Looked up from germline, CDR1 is SEHNR and CDR2 is FQNEAQ (reference sequence). The DNA for the CDR3 is TGTGCCAGCAGCTTCCCCCGGACAGGCATCGACTACGAGCAGTACTTC. Amino acids: CASSFPRTGIDYEQYF.

The rearrangement links TRBV19 to TRBJ2-5, with D tentatively TRBD2 (5 bases). CDR1 is LNHDA and CDR2 is SQIVND in the germline V gene (reference sequence). This CDR3 region has 14 residues. V gave up 3 bases and J gave up 5 bases, with 13 bases separating them. The CDR3 DNA reads TGTGCCAGTAGTATTCAGCATCAGCGGGAGACCCAGTACTTC. It encodes CASSIQHQRETQYF. Supplemented by reference TRBV19 and TRBJ2-5, the full variable domain reads DGGITQSPKYLFRKEGQNVTLSCEQNLNHDAMYWYRQDPGQGLRLIYYSQIVNDFQKGDIAEGYSVSREKKESFPLTVTSAQKNPTAFYLCASSIQHQRETQYFGPGTRLLVL.

The chain has TRBV30 and TRBJ1-2; D is perhaps TRBD1 (5 bases). V lost 3 bases and J 5 bases, leaving 13 bases between the germline ends. The CDR3 is 13 amino acids. Germline-derived CDR1 and CDR2 are GTSNPN and SVGIG (reference sequence). CDR3: CAWRDLGTYGYTF. The CDR3 DNA reads TGTGCCTGGAGGGACCTAGGGACTTATGGCTACACCTTC.

The V call is TRBV3-1 (or the pseudogene TRBV3-2), the J call TRBJ2-3, with TRBD1 matching 7 bases. This CDR3 spans 15 amino acids. Germline CDR1 is LGHDT and CDR2 is YNNKEL (reference sequence). Trimming at V came to 3 bases and at J to 0 bases, leaving 3 bases not matched to a gene. The CDR3 loop reads CASSHEGASTDTQYF. CDR3 in DNA: TGTGCCAGCAGCCATGAGGGGGCGAGCACAGATACGCAGTATTTT.

The chain carries TRBV6-1 and TRBJ2-2; 10 bases line up with TRBD2. This CDR3 comprises 17 residues. Germline V gives CDR1 MNHNS, CDR2 SASEGT. V was pared by 2 bases and J by 0 bases, with 3 bases of the junction left unmatched. CDR3 sequence: CASSESSGGANTGELFF. As DNA, the CDR3 is TGTGCCAGCAGTGAATCGAGCGGGGGGGCGAACACCGGGGAGCTGTTTTTT.

The chain carries TRBV5-5 and TRBJ1-3; TRBD1 is a possible D gene (6 bases). V lost 0 bases and J lost 3, with 19 bases in between. The CDR3 covers 18 residues. In germline, CDR1 is SGHKS, CDR2 YYEKEE (reference sequence). The CDR3 DNA sequence: TGTGCCAGCAGCTTGGCCTACAGGGTTTTTGGGATTGGAAACACCATATATTTT. This codes for CASSLAYRVFGIGNTIYF.

The chain combines TRBV4-2 with TRBJ2-1; TRBD1 aligns across 8 bases. The V gene's germline CDR1 is LGHNA and CDR2 YNFKEQ. The V gene end was trimmed by 0 bases and the J gene end by 9 bases; junction bases not matched to a gene: 7. The CDR3 length is 15 residues. CDR3 sequence: CASSQDFDRGFEQFF. The CDR3 bases are TGTGCCAGCAGCCAAGATTTCGACAGGGGATTTGAGCAGTTCTTC.

This clone appeared a single time. V gene TRBV7-8 combines with J gene TRBJ1-2, with 8 bases matching TRBD1. The CDR3 length is 18 residues. The V segment lost 1 base and the J segment 4 bases; nucleotides outside the gene matches: 14. Germline values: CDR1 SGHVS, CDR2 FQNEAQ. The DNA for the CDR3 is TGTGCCAGCAGCTTAGTAGAGACAGGGGACGTCTCCTCCTATGGCTACACCTTC. Protein sequence: CASSLVETGDVSSYGYTF.

The genes are TRBV2 and TRBJ1-3; a weak D match, TRBD1 (5 bases). This CDR3 contains 14 residues. V dropped 3 bases and J dropped 4 bases, with 10 bases sitting between them. The germline V gene encodes CDR1 SNHLY and CDR2 FYNNEI. CDR3 DNA sequence: TGTGCCAGCAGTGACAGGGTCCCAGGAAACACCATATATTTT. It is translated as CASSDRVPGNTIYF.

The chain employs TRBV5-1 and TRBJ1-1; possibly TRBD1 for D (5 bases). Germline V gene lookup returns CDR1 SGHRS and CDR2 YFSETQ. The CDR3 loop spans 13 amino acids. The germline V and J ends were trimmed by 0 bases and 6 bases, with 9 bases remaining between them. CDR3 protein: CASSLGPGAEAFF. For the CDR3, the DNA is TGCGCCAGCAGCTTGGGGCCGGGGGCTGAAGCTTTCTTT.

J is TRBJ1-1 and V is TRBV6-6; D unclear. The ends were cut back, 6 bases at V and 7 bases at J, with 15 bases in the middle. Germline values: CDR1 MNHNY, CDR2 SVGAGI (reference sequence). CDR3 size: 13 residues. The CDR3, as DNA: TGTGCCAGCAGCCCCTCACCGGGTAATGAAGCTTTCTTT. Translation gives CASSPSPGNEAFF.

The chain couples TRBV4-1 to TRBJ2-5; D gene ambiguous. CDR3 length: 15 amino acids. CDR1 is MGHRA, CDR2 YSYEKL, per germline. V lost 0 bases to trimming and J lost 5 bases, with 13 bases between them. Here the CDR3 DNA reads TGCGCCAGCAGCCAAGATCGTGCCGCCGCGGAGACCCAGTACTTC. Its protein product is CASSQDRAAAETQYF.

V is TRBV7-2 and J is TRBJ2-7, with TRBD2 identical over 15 bases. This CDR3 is built from 15 residues. Germline V gene lookup returns CDR1 SGHTA and CDR2 FQGNSA. V shed 4 bases and J 7 bases; nucleotides not matched to a gene: 5. For the CDR3, the DNA is TGTGCCAGCAGCTGGGGGACTAGCGGGGGGCTAGAGCAGTACTTC. Its protein product is CASSWGTSGGLEQYF. Drawing the rest from reference TRBV7-2 and TRBJ2-7, the complete variable domain is GAGVSQSPSNKVTEKGKDVELRCDPISGHTALYWYRQSLGQGLEFLIYFQGNSAPDKSGLPSDRFSAERTGGSVSTLTIQRTQQEDSAVYLCASSWGTSGGLEQYFGPGTRLTVT.

This rearrangement joins TRBV4-2 to TRBJ1-1, with 7 bases lining up with TRBD1. This CDR3 comprises 14 residues. J was trimmed by 4 bases and V by 6 bases; bases with no gene match: 8. The germline V gene encodes CDR1 LGHNA and CDR2 YNFKEQ. The DNA of the CDR3 is TGTGCCAGCAGAGACTTAGGGACAGCCACTGAAGCTTTCTTT. Amino acid sequence: CASRDLGTATEAFF.